These 22 T cell receptor beta chains originate from one sample sequenced in a study of T cells in Graves' hyperthyroidism and ophthalmopathy. TCR beta CDR3 sequences were amplified from RNA transcripts. The TCR CDR3 was amplified in a first-round RT-PCR using the HTBI primer set. A single record per CDR3 protein comes from TCRdb applying MiXCR to the multiplex PCR reads. The data contain under 450,000 distinct CDR3 sequences, roughly a sixth of them singletons. The sample taken for sequencing was blood. Receptors were obtained from a woman aged 25 to 39 with Graves' hyperthyroidism that later progressed to Graves' ophthalmopathy.

This chain links TRBV2 with TRBJ2-3, with 8 bases identical to TRBD1. The CDR3 length is 16 residues. From germline, CDR1 is SNHLY and CDR2 FYNNEI. J was trimmed by 1 base and V by 1 base; bases with no gene match: 4. The CDR3 loop is CASSEGQGSGTDTQYF. CDR3 coding DNA: TGTGCCAGCAGTGAAGGACAGGGGTCGGGCACAGATACGCAGTATTTT.

This clonotype was seen ten or more times. The V gene is TRBV11-2, the J gene TRBJ2-3; no clear D. Germline V CDR1 and CDR2: SGHAT, FQNNGV. The length of the CDR3 is 12 residues. V was shortened by 4 bases and J by 4 bases, with 6 bases between the two germline ends. CDR3 sequence (DNA): TGTGCCAGCAGCTCCGACTCAGATACGCAGTATTTT. Translating gives CASSSDSDTQYF.

V and J are TRBV7-3 and TRBJ2-1; the D gene is possibly TRBD2 (5 bases). This CDR3 is built from 16 residues. Germline lookup yields CDR1 SGHTA and CDR2 FQGTGA. Trimming shortened V by 6 bases and J by 7 bases, and 22 bases separated the two germline ends. CDR3 region: CASSSETIGRWNEQFF. The CDR3 DNA sequence: TGTGCCAGCAGTAGCGAAACTATTGGTCGTTGGAATGAGCAGTTCTTC.

V and J are TRBV14 and TRBJ2-1, with TRBD2 matching over 11 bases. CDR1 and CDR2 from the germline V gene are SGHDN and FVKESK. The CDR3 is made up of 16 amino acids. Unmatched junction bases numbered 4, after V lost 2 bases and J lost 4 bases. In DNA form, the CDR3 reads TGTGCCAGCAGCCAAATACTAGCGGGGGCTTACAATGAGCAGTTCTTC. Translating it yields CASSQILAGAYNEQFF.

The rearrangement links TRBV27 to TRBJ2-2; unclear D gene. With 2 bases removed from V and 0 bases from J, the gap between germline ends came to 7 bases. Germline assignment: CDR1 MNHEY and CDR2 SMNVEV (reference sequence). The CDR3 extends over 15 amino acids. Here the CDR3 reads CASSLRPANTGELFF. Here the CDR3 DNA reads TGTGCCAGCAGTTTACGCCCAGCGAACACCGGGGAGCTGTTTTTT.

This clonotype was counted a few times. The rearrangement uses TRBV10-3 and TRBJ2-2, with 7 bases aligning to TRBD1. The CDR3 spans 15 residues. The junction had 10 bases not matched to a gene; V was cut back by 6 bases and J by 6 bases. The germline V gene has CDR1 ENHRY and CDR2 SYGVKD. The CDR3 here is CAISKTGARAGELFF. The CDR3 DNA reads TGTGCCATCAGCAAAACAGGGGCGAGGGCCGGGGAGCTGTTTTTT.

This clonotype was detected ten times or more. CDR3 DNA: TGTGCCAGCAGCAGCCCCCGGGGTCAGCCGGAGACCCAGTACTTC. Residues: CASSSPRGQPETQYF. This chain joins TRBV11-2 and TRBJ2-5, with a tentative D call TRBD2 (5 bases). Trimming cost V 5 bases and J 5 bases, with 18 bases left between them. This CDR3 comprises 15 residues. Per the germline V gene, CDR1 is SGHAT and CDR2 is FQNNGV.

This clonotype has a count of ten or more. This chain links TRBV12-3 or TRBV12-4 with TRBJ2-1, with a tentative D call TRBD2 (7 bases). V lost 7 bases, J lost 0 bases, and 16 bases lay in between. CDR3 length equals 16 residues. The DNA of the CDR3 is TGTGCCAGCAACGACGCGCGGGGGCGCTCCTACAATGAGCAGTTCTTC. Its translation is CASNDARGRSYNEQFF.

This clonotype was counted at least ten times. The rearrangement uses TRBV3-1 and TRBJ2-7; 8 nucleotides align to TRBD1. The CDR3 contains 15 residues. The J segment lost 3 bases and the V segment lost 0 bases, leaving 4 bases of the junction unmatched. Germline V gene sequence: CDR1 LGHDT, CDR2 YNNKEL (reference sequence). CDR3 sequence reads: CASSQERRGLYEQYF. The DNA for the CDR3 is TGTGCCAGCAGCCAAGAGCGCAGGGGGCTCTACGAGCAGTACTTC.

CDR3 sequence reads: CASSFRGGYGYTF. As DNA, the CDR3 is TGTGCCAGCAGTTTTAGGGGGGGGTATGGCTACACCTTC. V gene TRBV28 combines with J gene TRBJ1-2, with D possibly matching TRBD1 (6 bases). This CDR3 contains 13 residues. The germline V and J ends were trimmed by 3 bases and 5 bases, with 10 bases remaining between them. The germline V gene has CDR1 MDHEN and CDR2 SYDVKM.

The V gene is TRBV5-6, the J gene TRBJ1-2; the D is unclear. The germline V gene has CDR1 SGHDT and CDR2 YYEEEE. CDR3 size: 13 residues. Trimming took off 2 bases at V and 7 bases at J, with 12 bases between the two ends. Here the CDR3 reads CASSLKGLSGYTF. CDR3 bases: TGTGCCAGCAGCTTAAAGGGTCTGAGTGGCTACACCTTC.

The chain uses TRBV2 and TRBJ2-7; possible D gene TRBD2, 6 bases. V gave up 6 bases and J gave up 3 bases, with 15 bases separating them. The CDR3 has 14 residues. Looked up from germline, CDR1 is SNHLY and CDR2 is FYNNEI. For the CDR3, the DNA is TGTGCCAGCAGGGAGGGCGGAATGATCTACGAGCAGTACTTC. It translates to CASREGGMIYEQYF.

The V and J genes are TRBV7-2 and TRBJ2-2, with D maybe TRBD2 (5 bases). Germline V gene lookup returns CDR1 SGHTA and CDR2 FQGNSA. V was cut by 3 bases and J by 0 bases, with 8 bases left in between. This CDR3 has 15 amino acids. In nucleotides, the CDR3 is TGTGCCAGCAGCTTGAGGGATACGAACACCGGGGAGCTGTTTTTT. Protein: CASSLRDTNTGELFF.

The V gene is TRBV6-2 or TRBV6-3, the J gene TRBJ2-7; a weak D match, TRBD2 (7 bases). Germline V gene lookup returns CDR1 MNHEY and CDR2 SVGEGT. V was shortened by 9 bases and J by 6 bases, with 30 bases between the two germline ends. The CDR3 loop spans 17 amino acids. The CDR3 loop is CASKGGAVNTDVGEQYF. The CDR3 nucleotides read TGTGCCAGTAAGGGGGGGGCCGTTAACACGGATGTCGGCGAGCAGTACTTC.

This clonotype was counted many times. The genes are TRBV10-3 and TRBJ2-1; 11 bases line up with TRBD1. CDR1 is ENHRY, CDR2 SYGVKD, per germline. V lost 6 bases, J lost 5 bases, and 3 bases stayed unmatched. There are 14 residues in the CDR3. CDR3 DNA sequence: TGTGCCATCAGCCTGGGACAGGGGGACAATGAGCAGTTCTTC. Its protein product is CAISLGQGDNEQFF.

The J gene is TRBJ1-1, the V gene TRBV11-2; the D is unclear. The CDR3 is 14 residues long. Germline CDR1 reads SGHAT; CDR2 reads FQNNGV. V gave up 6 bases and J gave up 1 base, with 12 bases separating them. Written as DNA, the CDR3 is TGTGCCAGCAGTAGAGGTAACCCGAACACTGAAGCTTTCTTT. It specifies CASSRGNPNTEAFF. Based on the CDR3 plus reference TRBV11-2 and TRBJ1-1, the full variable domain is EAGVAQSPRYKIIEKRQSVAFWCNPISGHATLYWYQQILGQGPKLLIQFQNNGVVDDSQLPKDRFSAERLKGVDSTLKIQPAKLEDSAVYLCASSRGNPNTEAFFGQGTRLTVV.

The table lists this clonotype with many counts. The CDR3 is CASSLLGSGFYEQYF. For the CDR3, the DNA is TGTGCCAGCAGTTTATTGGGGTCTGGATTCTACGAGCAGTACTTC. The chain employs TRBV28 and TRBJ2-7; D remains unclear. Trimming took 1 base from V and 3 from J, leaving 13 bases between them. CDR1 and CDR2 from the germline V gene are MDHEN and SYDVKM. The CDR3 is made up of 15 amino acids.

This clonotype was detected only a few times. The CDR3 reads CASSLWGQGESNQPQHF. Here the CDR3 DNA reads TGTGCCAGCAGCTTGTGGGGACAGGGTGAGAGCAATCAGCCCCAGCATTTT. V usage is TRBV5-6 and J usage is TRBJ1-5; 9 bases match TRBD1. Germline loops: CDR1 SGHDT, CDR2 YYEEEE. The J segment lost 1 base and the V segment lost 1 base, leaving 6 bases of the junction unmatched. The CDR3 runs 17 residues.

Comment on this clonotype: A much bigger clone sits one base away, suggesting this may be a read error. The J gene is TRBJ1-3, the V gene TRBV18; D ambiguous. The CDR3 contains 14 residues. Germline V gene data show CDR1 as KGHSH and CDR2 as LQKENI. The DNA for the CDR3 is TGTACCAGCTCACCCACTCAGTCTGGAAACACCATATATTTT. It is translated as CTSSPTQSGNTIYF.

J is TRBJ2-2 and V is TRBV4-1; no definite D call. CDR1 MGHRA and CDR2 YSYEKL come from the germline V gene. The CDR3 consists of 15 residues. Trimming took off 0 bases at V and 5 bases at J, with 10 bases between the two ends. The CDR3 sequence: CASSQDRVGTGELFF. CDR3 in DNA: TGCGCCAGCAGCCAAGATAGGGTAGGGACCGGGGAGCTGTTTTTT.

V gene TRBV20-1 combines with J gene TRBJ1-1, with TRBD1 matching over 8 bases. CDR1 and CDR2 (germline): DFQATT, SNEGSKA (reference sequence). V was pared by 3 bases and J by 6 bases, with 12 bases of the junction left unmatched. This CDR3 region has 15 residues. The CDR3 loop reads CSASRSDRGLPEAFF. CDR3 DNA: TGCAGTGCTAGCCGCTCCGACAGGGGTCTCCCTGAAGCTTTCTTT.

This chain joins TRBV20-1 and TRBJ1-1; 7 bases agree with TRBD1. CDR3 length equals 13 residues. The J segment lost 4 bases and the V segment lost 3 bases, leaving 5 bases of the junction unmatched. Per the germline V gene, CDR1 is DFQATT and CDR2 is SNEGSKA (reference sequence). The CDR3, as DNA: TGCAGTGCTAGGAAGACAGGGTTCACTGAAGCTTTCTTT. It is translated as CSARKTGFTEAFF.